Reported below is one T cell receptor (beta chain). Its antigen is unknown. Unique molecular identifiers were present in the TCR beta cDNA libraries. The yield from roughly 1 to 10 million T cells was roughly 500,000 cDNA molecules in total. TCRdb reanalysed the PCR reads using MiXCR and keeps one entry per CDR3 protein. Among hundreds of thousands of distinct CDR3 sequences listed, 30% to 45% were seen once. CDR3 length: 11 amino acids. Germline CDR1 ENHRY, CDR2 SYGVKD. V lost 6 bases and J 9 bases, leaving 9 bases between the germline ends. The sample comes from a study of post-analysis software for immune sequencing data. Study details: Secondary progressive, relapsing-remitting and progressive-relapsing multiple sclerosis were among the included disease courses.

General study points: Normalized Chao1 diversity in multiple sclerosis patients fell significantly below that of controls. Samples made in the same batch grouped tightly together by F measure. Patients had higher frequencies than controls of a handful of TRBV segments, including TRBV5-6, TRBV5-1 and TRBV20-1.

The gene calls are TRBV10-3 and TRBJ2-1; D perhaps matches TRBD1 (5 bases). The receptor was derived from a girl aged 5 to 17 with multiple sclerosis. Input material: blood. CDR3 in amino acids: CAISGDSEQFF. In DNA form, the CDR3 reads TGTGCCATCAGCGGAGACAGTGAGCAGTTCTTC.